Included here is one TCR beta chain sequence, with context. The data were obtained in a study of shared clonotypes between healthy human individuals. Study at large: The study used three CD4 naive, three CD4 memory, two CD8 naive and one CD8 memory plate per donor.

A split of CD4+ cells into CD45RA+ naive and CD45RA-negative memory subsets was performed. A deep-level run was used for the assay. Several immunoSEQ 96-well plates shared each subset's DNA, each plate a replicate. The assay was immunoSEQ multiplex PCR, and TCRdb's table has in-frame clones only and misses some. In the table there are a few million clones, around nine tenths of which are singletons. This receptor was identified in a man younger than 35 in good health. Sequenced material: naive CD4+ T cells sorted from blood. Stated subset: CD45RA+ positively selected.

The CDR3 DNA follows: TGTGCCAGTAGTATTCCTAGGATCAACACCGGGGAGCTGTTTTTT. It is translated as CASSIPRINTGELFF. The rearrangement uses TRBV19 and TRBJ2-2; D gene uncertain. The CDR3 runs to 15 residues. The germline V and J ends were trimmed by 3 bases and 2 bases, with 10 bases remaining between them. The V gene's germline CDR1 is LNHDA and CDR2 SQIVND (reference sequence).